Below, 6 T cell receptor beta chains from the same sample are listed, as sequenced in a study of vaccination and CD4 T cells after COVID-19. Sequencing of cultured CD4+ T cell DNA used the Oncomine TCR Beta short-read assay. TCRdb used MiXCR to reprocess the PCR reads, holding one entry per CDR3 protein. The table has roughly 15,000 distinct CDR3 sequences, about 73% seen once. Treatment here: approximately nine-day PBMC culture with coronavirus spike peptide pools or control peptides (ViraFEST assay). No antigen has been assigned to these receptors. Specimen: CD4+ T cells from blood, cultured in vitro. These receptors were taken from a human donor who had recovered from COVID-19.

V usage is TRBV7-9 and J usage is TRBJ2-5; D may be TRBD1 or TRBD2 (5 bases each). V shed 4 bases and J shed 3 bases, with 9 bases lying between them. The germline CDR1 and CDR2 sequences are SEHNR and FQNEAQ (reference sequence). This CDR3 comprises 13 residues. The chain's CDR3 is CASSSGAKETQYF. CDR3 sequence (DNA): TGTGCCAGCAGCTCCGGGGCGAAAGAGACCCAGTACTTC.

This chain connects TRBV7-2 to TRBJ2-5, with TRBD2 as a possible D gene (6 bases). Germline loops: CDR1 SGHTA, CDR2 FQGNSA. Trimming stripped 2 bases from V and 6 bases from J, with 13 bases between. The CDR3 totals 14 residues. The CDR3 DNA follows: TGTGCCAGCAGCTTAAATCTGGGAGGACAGACCCAGTACTTC. Its translation is CASSLNLGGQTQYF. The complete variable domain, with remaining parts taken from reference TRBV7-2 and TRBJ2-5, reads GAGVSQSPSNKVTEKGKDVELRCDPISGHTALYWYRQSLGQGLEFLIYFQGNSAPDKSGLPSDRFSAERTGGSVSTLTIQRTQQEDSAVYLCASSLNLGGQTQYFGPGTRLLVL.

The chain has TRBV6-2 or TRBV6-3 and TRBJ1-1; D is possibly TRBD1 (5 bases). V lost 3 bases to trimming and J lost 6 bases, with 14 bases between them. This CDR3 spans 14 amino acids. Germline loops: CDR1 MNHEY, CDR2 SVGEGT. The CDR3 DNA follows: TGTGCCAGCAGTTATCGAAGGGGAGTTGCTGAAGCTTTCTTT. It codes for CASSYRRGVAEAFF.

The table lists this clonotype with a count of one. The CDR3 loop reads CSASEMGANQETQYF. For the CDR3, the DNA is TGCAGTGCTAGCGAAATGGGAGCCAACCAAGAGACCCAGTACTTC. V usage is TRBV20-1 and J usage is TRBJ2-5; weak D call: TRBD2 (5 bases). V lost 3 bases and J 0 bases, leaving 14 bases between the germline ends. CDR3 length equals 15 residues. Germline CDR1 is DFQATT and CDR2 is SNEGSKA (reference sequence).

The rearrangement links TRBV24-1 to TRBJ2-1, with D unresolved. V gave up 1 base and J gave up 7 bases, with 7 bases separating them. The CDR3 is 13 residues long. The germline gives CDR1 KGHDR, CDR2 SFDVKD. CDR3 amino acids: CATSDLSRNEQFF. In nucleotides, the CDR3 is TGTGCCACCAGTGATTTAAGCCGAAATGAGCAGTTCTTC.

The gene calls are TRBV6-2 or TRBV6-3 and TRBJ2-1; either TRBD1 or TRBD2 may supply D (5 bases each). Germline CDR1 MNHEY, CDR2 SVGEGT. Trimming shortened V by 5 bases and J by 5 bases, and 16 bases separated the two germline ends. The CDR3 sequence is 15 residues long. As DNA, the CDR3 is TGTGCCAGCAGTCGACCCGGGACGACCGACAATGAGCAGTTCTTC. Translating it yields CASSRPGTTDNEQFF.